These 3 T cell receptor beta chains were sequenced from one sample in a study of cytomegalovirus exposure and HLA in healthy donors. PCR involved 60 Vbeta and 13 Jbeta primers. Using immunoSEQ multiplex PCR, the repertoire was profiled, and TCRdb retains in-frame clones only, with some absent. The sample has approximately 150,000 clones; over 70% are singletons. The sequenced sample was PBMCs. The receptors were sampled from a woman younger than 30 in good health and CMV-seronegative.

The rearrangement joins TRBV5-1 to TRBJ2-5; no firm D call. Trimming left V 6 bases short and J 0 bases short, with 6 bases between. There are 12 residues in the CDR3. CDR1 and CDR2 from the germline V gene are SGHRS and YFSETQ. CDR3 residues: CASTNNQETQYF. As DNA, the CDR3 is TGCGCCAGCACAAACAACCAAGAGACCCAGTACTTC.

The J gene is TRBJ1-4, the V gene TRBV5-1; D is undetermined. The V end was cut by 0 bases, the J end by 8 bases, with 17 bases between. CDR1 is SGHRS, CDR2 YFSETQ, per germline. CDR3 length: 16 residues. CDR3 in amino acids: CASSLGGGGLGEKLFF. Here the CDR3 DNA reads TGCGCCAGCAGCTTGGGAGGAGGCGGCTTAGGCGAAAAACTGTTTTTT.

Of note for this clone: One end of the junction does not line up with germline, which may come from a read error. The gene calls are TRBV19 and TRBJ2-5; D unresolved. This CDR3 region has 14 residues. Germline V gives CDR1 LNHDA, CDR2 SQIVND (reference sequence). DNA for the CDR3: TGTGCCAGTAGGATCGACTTTTACCAAGGGACCCAGTACTTC. It encodes CASRIDFYQGTQYF.